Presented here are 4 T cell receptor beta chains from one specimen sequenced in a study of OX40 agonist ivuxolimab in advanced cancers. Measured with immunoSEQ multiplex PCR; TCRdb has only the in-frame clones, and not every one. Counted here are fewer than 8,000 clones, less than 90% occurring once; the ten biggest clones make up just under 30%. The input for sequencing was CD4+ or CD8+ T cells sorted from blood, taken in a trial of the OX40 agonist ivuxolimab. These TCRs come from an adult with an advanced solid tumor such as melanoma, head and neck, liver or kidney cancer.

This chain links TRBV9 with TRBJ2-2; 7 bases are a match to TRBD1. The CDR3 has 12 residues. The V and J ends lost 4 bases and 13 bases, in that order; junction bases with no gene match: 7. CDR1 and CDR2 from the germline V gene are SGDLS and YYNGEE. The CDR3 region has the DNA TGTGCCAGCAGCCCAAACAGGGGTGTGCTGTTTTTT. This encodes CASSPNRGVLFF.

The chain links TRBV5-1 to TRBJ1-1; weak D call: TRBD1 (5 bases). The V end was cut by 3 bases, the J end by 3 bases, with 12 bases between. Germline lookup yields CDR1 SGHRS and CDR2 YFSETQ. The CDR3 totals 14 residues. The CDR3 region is CASSWAGTDTEAFF. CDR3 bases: TGCGCCAGCAGCTGGGCCGGGACCGACACTGAAGCTTTCTTT.

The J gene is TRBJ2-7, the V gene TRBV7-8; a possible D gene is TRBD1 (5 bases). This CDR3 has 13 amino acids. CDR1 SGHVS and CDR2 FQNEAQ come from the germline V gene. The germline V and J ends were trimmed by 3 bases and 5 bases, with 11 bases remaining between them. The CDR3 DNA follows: TGTGCCAGCAGCTTGCTAGGGGTCCACGAGCAGTACTTC. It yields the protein CASSLLGVHEQYF.

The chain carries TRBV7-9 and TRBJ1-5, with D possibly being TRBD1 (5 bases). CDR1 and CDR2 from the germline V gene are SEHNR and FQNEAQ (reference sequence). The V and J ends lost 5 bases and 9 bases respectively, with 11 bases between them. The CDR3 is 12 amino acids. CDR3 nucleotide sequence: TGTGCCAGCAGCCAAACGGGGGGGCCCCAGCATTTT. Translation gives CASSQTGGPQHF.